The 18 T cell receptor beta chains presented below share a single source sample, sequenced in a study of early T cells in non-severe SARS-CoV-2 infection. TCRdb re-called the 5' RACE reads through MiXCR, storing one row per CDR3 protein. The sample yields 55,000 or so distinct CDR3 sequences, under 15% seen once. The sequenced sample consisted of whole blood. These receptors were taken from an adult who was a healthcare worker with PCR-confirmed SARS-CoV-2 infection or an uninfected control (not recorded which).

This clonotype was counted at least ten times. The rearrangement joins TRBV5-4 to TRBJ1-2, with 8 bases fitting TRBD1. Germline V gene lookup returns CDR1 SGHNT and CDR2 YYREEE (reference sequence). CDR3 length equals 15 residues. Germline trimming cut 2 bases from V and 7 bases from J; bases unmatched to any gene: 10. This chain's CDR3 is CASSFRQGTAGGYTF. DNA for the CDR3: TGTGCCAGCAGCTTTCGACAGGGGACGGCAGGTGGCTACACCTTC.

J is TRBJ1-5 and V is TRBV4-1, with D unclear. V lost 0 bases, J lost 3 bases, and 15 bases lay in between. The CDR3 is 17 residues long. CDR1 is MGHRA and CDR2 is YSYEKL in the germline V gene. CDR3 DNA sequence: TGCGCCAGCAGCCAAGATGTCTCCCCACAGATCAATCAGCCCCAGCATTTT. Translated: CASSQDVSPQINQPQHF.

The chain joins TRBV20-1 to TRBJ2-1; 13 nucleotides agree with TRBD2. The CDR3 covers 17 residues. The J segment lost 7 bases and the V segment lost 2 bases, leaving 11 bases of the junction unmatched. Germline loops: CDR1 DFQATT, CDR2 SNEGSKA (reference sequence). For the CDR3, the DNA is TGCAGTGCTAGACCCGGACTAGCGGGGGTCCTGGGGAATGAGCAGTTCTTC. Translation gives CSARPGLAGVLGNEQFF.

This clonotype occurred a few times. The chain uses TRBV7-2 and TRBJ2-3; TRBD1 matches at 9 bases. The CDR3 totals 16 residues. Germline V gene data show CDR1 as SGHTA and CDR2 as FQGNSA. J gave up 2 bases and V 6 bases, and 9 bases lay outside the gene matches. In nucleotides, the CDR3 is TGTGCCAGCAGTAAACAGGGGGCGGGATTCACAGATACGCAGTATTTT. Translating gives CASSKQGAGFTDTQYF.

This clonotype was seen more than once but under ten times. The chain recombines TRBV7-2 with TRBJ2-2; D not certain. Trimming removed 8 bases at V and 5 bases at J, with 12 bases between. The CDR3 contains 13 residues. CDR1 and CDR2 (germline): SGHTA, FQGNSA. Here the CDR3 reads CASADILTGELFF. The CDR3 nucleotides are TGTGCCAGCGCCGATATTTTGACCGGGGAGCTGTTTTTT.

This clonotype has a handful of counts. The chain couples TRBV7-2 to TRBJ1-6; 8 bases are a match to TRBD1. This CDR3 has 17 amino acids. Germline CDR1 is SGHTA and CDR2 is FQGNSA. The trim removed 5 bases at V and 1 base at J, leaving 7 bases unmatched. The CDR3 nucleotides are TGTGCCAGCAGCCCGGACAGGGCCCTTTCCTATAATTCACCCCTCCACTTT. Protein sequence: CASSPDRALSYNSPLHF.

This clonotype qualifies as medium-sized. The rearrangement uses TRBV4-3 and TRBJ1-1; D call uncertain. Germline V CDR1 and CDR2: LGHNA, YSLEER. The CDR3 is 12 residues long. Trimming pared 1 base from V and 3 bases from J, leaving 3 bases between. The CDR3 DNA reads TGCGCCAGCAGCCAAGGGTACACTGAAGCTTTCTTT. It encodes CASSQGYTEAFF.

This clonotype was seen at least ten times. CDR3 in DNA: TGTGCCAGCAGCCCAGAAGCGGGGGGAAGCTCCTACAATGAGCAGTTCTTC. It translates to CASSPEAGGSSYNEQFF. The rearrangement links TRBV7-3 to TRBJ2-1; 9 bases line up with TRBD2. This CDR3 region has 17 residues. The junction had 8 bases not matched to a gene; V was cut back by 5 bases and J by 0 bases. Germline CDR1 is SGHTA and CDR2 is FQGTGA.

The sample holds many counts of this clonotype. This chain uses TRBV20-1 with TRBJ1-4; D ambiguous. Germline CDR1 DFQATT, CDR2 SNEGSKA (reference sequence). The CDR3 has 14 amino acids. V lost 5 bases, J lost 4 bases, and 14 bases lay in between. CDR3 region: CSAPATGYNEKLFF. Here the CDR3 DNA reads TGCAGTGCTCCCGCCACCGGATATAATGAAAAACTGTTTTTT.

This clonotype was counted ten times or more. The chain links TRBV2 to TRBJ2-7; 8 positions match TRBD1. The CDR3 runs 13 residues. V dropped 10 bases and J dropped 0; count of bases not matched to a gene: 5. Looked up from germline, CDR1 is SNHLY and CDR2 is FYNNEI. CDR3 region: CATNGQGSYEQYF. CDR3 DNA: TGTGCCACCAACGGACAGGGCTCCTACGAGCAGTACTTC.

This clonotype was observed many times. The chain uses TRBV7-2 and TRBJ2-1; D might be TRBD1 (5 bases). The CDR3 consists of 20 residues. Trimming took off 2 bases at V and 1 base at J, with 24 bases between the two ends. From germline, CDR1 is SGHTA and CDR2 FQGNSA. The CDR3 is CASSLKSPPLGPGSYNEQFF. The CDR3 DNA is TGTGCCAGCAGCTTAAAGTCCCCTCCCCTGGGGCCAGGTTCCTACAATGAGCAGTTCTTC. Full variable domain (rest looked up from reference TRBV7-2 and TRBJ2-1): GAGVSQSPSNKVTEKGKDVELRCDPISGHTALYWYRQSLGQGLEFLIYFQGNSAPDKSGLPSDRFSAERTGGSVSTLTIQRTQQEDSAVYLCASSLKSPPLGPGSYNEQFFGPGTRLTVL.

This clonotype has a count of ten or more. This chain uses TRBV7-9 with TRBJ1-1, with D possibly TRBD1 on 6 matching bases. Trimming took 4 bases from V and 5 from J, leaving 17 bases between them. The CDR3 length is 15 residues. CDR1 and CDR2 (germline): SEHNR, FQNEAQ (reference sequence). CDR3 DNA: TGTGCCAGCAGCTCGAGAGGGGGTAGTTCGACTGAAGCTTTCTTT. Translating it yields CASSSRGGSSTEAFF.

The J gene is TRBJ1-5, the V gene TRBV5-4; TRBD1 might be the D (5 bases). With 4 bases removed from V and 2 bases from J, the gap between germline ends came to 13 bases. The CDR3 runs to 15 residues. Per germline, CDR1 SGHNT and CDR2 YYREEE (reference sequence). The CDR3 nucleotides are TGTGCCAGCAGCCGGGACCCCGTGGGCAATCAGCCCCAGCATTTT. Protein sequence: CASSRDPVGNQPQHF.

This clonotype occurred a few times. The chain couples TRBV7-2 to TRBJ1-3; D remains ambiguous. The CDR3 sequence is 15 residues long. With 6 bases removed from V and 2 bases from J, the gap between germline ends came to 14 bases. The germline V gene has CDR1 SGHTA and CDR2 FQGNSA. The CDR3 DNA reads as TGTGCCAGCAGTTCTTACGGGTTACCTGGAAACACCATATATTTT. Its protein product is CASSSYGLPGNTIYF.

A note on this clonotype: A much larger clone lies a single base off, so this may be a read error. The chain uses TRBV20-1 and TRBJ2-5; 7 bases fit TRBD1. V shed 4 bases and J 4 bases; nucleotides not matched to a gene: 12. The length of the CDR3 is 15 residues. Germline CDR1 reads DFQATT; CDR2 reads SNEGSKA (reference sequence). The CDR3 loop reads CSAILSQTGRETQYF. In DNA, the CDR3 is TGCAGTGCTATACTCTCTCAGACAGGGAGAGAGACCCAGTACTTC.

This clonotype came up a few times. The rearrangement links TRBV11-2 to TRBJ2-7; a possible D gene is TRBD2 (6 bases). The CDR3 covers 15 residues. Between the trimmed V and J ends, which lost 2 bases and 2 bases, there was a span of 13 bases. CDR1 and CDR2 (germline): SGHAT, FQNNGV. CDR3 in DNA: TGTGCCAGCAGCTTATCCCCAGCGGGTCCCTACGAGCAGTACTTC. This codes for CASSLSPAGPYEQYF.

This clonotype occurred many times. The CDR3 region has the DNA TGCGCCAGCAGCTTGACCCCGACAGGGGGCATCTCTGGGGCCAACGTCCTGACTTTC. Amino acid sequence: CASSLTPTGGISGANVLTF. The chain couples TRBV5-1 to TRBJ2-6; 10 bases are a match to TRBD1. The germline V gene encodes CDR1 SGHRS and CDR2 YFSETQ. V trimming: 1 base; J trimming: 0 bases; junction bases outside the gene matches: 7. The CDR3 loop spans 19 amino acids.

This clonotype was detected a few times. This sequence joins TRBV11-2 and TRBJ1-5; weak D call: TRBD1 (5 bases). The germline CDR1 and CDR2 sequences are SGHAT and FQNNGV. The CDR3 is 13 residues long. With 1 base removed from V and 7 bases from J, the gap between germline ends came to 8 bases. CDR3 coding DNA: TGTGCCAGCAGCTTAGGAGGGGTGCAGCCCCAGCATTTT. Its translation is CASSLGGVQPQHF.